This T cell receptor (beta chain) emerged from a study of shared clonotypes between healthy human individuals (dated by TCRdb to about 2020). Concerning the study at large: The cohort included three men and two women between 18 and 49 years of age. The study deeply sequenced blood TCR repertoires of about five healthy adults to estimate repertoire size and the extent of clonotype sharing between individuals. Leukapheresis yielded between about 0.94 and 10 billion PBMCs per donor. For each donor, three plates each were used for CD4 naive and CD4 memory, two plates were used for CD8 naive, and one plate was used for CD8 memory. To increase sequencing depth and limit assay-specific biases, TCR repertoire library preparation and sequencing were carried out by different laboratories using diverse techniques. What the research found in general, with its limitations: Naive subsets generally had larger estimated clonotype richness than memory subsets. The small number of donors limited the genetic and exposure-history diversity represented. Around 5.4% of naive CD4, 3.5% of naive CD8, approximately 2.2% of memory CD4, and 0.4% of memory CD8 clonotypes were shared across several donors. Compared with non-shared clonotypes, clonotypes shared by all four sorted-subset donors had higher generation probabilities. Incomplete sequencing was indicated by rarefaction of sorted-subset datasets, despite the large sequencing depth. Sampling was restricted to blood, and TCR repertoires in tissues likely differ from the TCR repertoires found in blood. Pairwise subsampling indicated that sequencing depth was expected to affect the degree of clonotype sharing among donors.

Of note for this clone: This receptor's antigen is unknown. No base-level quality is on record; no much larger clone is a single base apart.

Using the deep immunoSEQ assay, multiplex PCR amplified TCR CDR3 regions from genomic DNA. For each cell subset, the extracted genomic DNA was distributed evenly across all wells of several immunoSEQ 96-well plates, and each plate served as one replicate. Each replicate PCR for sorted subsets received about 200 ng genomic DNA, equal to around 32,000 T cell genomes. The purified libraries were quantified using a Qubit 3.0 fluorometer, sized with a Bioanalyzer 2100, and then quantified again using the KAPA Library Quantification kit. A separate single-read 150-cycle Illumina NextSeq 550 flow cell was used to sequence each immunoSEQ 96-well plate. Turning to the authors' computational methods: The immunoSEQ output contained only junctional sequences without quality scores, so filtering could not match that applied to full-length reads. Sequences were annotated with PyIR, a Python wrapper for IgBLAST v1.9, using IMGT germline references to assign V/J genes and CDR3. Reads were removed for weak V/J assignments (E-value above 1e-6), missing CDR3, stop codons, out-of-frame junctions, or ambiguous translated residues. A V3J clonotype was defined by an identical inferred V gene, J gene, and CDR3 amino acid sequence. To compute the percentage overlap between repertoires, the number of shared unique clonotypes was divided by the size of the smaller repertoire. Three approaches were used to assess repertoire richness: RTK rarefaction, the Chao1 estimator, and Recon v2.1 estimates of unobserved clonotypes. OLGA was used to compute generation probabilities for all TCRbeta clonotypes that the gDNA method yielded from a handful of donors. Imported from immuneACCESS, the table was reduced by TCRdb to in-frame sequences with V and J called. These copies leave out some clones; in studies compared against another copy, an unresolved V gene accounts for under half, and the cause of the remainder is not known. That table is the source of V, J and clone size, and D and trimming were worked out from the DNA. The sample table records fewer than 200,000 clones; 80% to 95% of these occur just once. The ten largest clones take up 0.067% of the sample.

The CDR3 covers 12 residues, taking in both the cysteine and the phenylalanine. Only the CDR3 DNA stays, 36 bases, in frame from base 1. The V end loses 8 bases and the J end loses 8 bases, and a stretch of 15 bases separates them. CDR1 and CDR2 (MDHEN, SYDVKM) derive from the germline V gene. The donors were healthy, HIV-negative adults who had no recently reported acute infections or vaccinations. Every donor was a Caucasian adult living in Nashville, Tennessee, USA. CD4+ T cells were enriched by magnetic negative selection, after which naive cells were positively selected on CD45RA and the negative fraction was taken as the memory subset. Blood was collected by leukapheresis, and PBMCs were isolated by Ficoll-Histopaque density gradient centrifugation and then cryopreserved in liquid nitrogen vapor phase. Analytical flow cytometry was used to check the purity and quantity of each magnetically sorted T cell population. Each sorted fraction had its genomic DNA isolated and then quantified by UV absorbance on a Nanodrop 2000c.

Here the chain combines TRBV28 and TRBJ1-1, with the identity of the D gene unclear. The clonotype was recovered from a woman aged 30 to 39 in good health. The sample consisted of naive CD4+ T cells sorted from blood. The label giving this sample's cell subset or site can be read as: CD45RA+ positively selected. CDR3 protein: CASAGEQLEAFF. The base sequence is TGTGCCAGCGCCGGGGAGCAGCTAGAAGCTTTCTTT.